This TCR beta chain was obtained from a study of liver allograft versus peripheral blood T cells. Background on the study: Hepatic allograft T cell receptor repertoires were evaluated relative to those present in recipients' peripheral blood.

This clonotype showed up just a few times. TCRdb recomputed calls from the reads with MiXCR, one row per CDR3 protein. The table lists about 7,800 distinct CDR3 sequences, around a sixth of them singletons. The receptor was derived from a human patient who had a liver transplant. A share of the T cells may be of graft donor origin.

The CDR3: CASSPGQGGETQYF. CDR3 nucleotides: TGTGCCAGCAGCCCGGGACAGGGAGGAGAGACCCAGTACTTC. J is TRBJ2-5 and V is TRBV7-9, with 9 bases matching TRBD1. From germline, CDR1 is SEHNR and CDR2 FQNEAQ (reference sequence). V trimming: 5 bases; J trimming: 4 bases; junction bases outside the gene matches: 5. The CDR3 loop spans 14 amino acids.